Sequencing of this T cell receptor beta chain was carried out in a study of regulatory T cells in long-lasting Graves disease. For TCR beta, libraries came from iRepertoire HTBI primers and Arm-PCR of CDR3 regions. TCRdb re-derived calls from the multiplex PCR reads in MiXCR, one entry per CDR3 protein. The table shows fewer than 650,000 distinct CDR3 sequences, with approximately 15% occurring only once. Time point meaning: newly diagnosed GD, antithyroid drugs for less than 3 months. Preparation of the TCR library used RNA extracted from PBMCs. J was trimmed by 10 bases and V by 2 bases; bases with no gene match: 14. Germline lookup yields CDR1 ENHRY and CDR2 SYGVKD. This CDR3 contains 18 residues. This sample was shared with a second study, whose subject was T cells in Graves' hyperthyroidism and ophthalmopathy.

The chain combines TRBV10-3 with TRBJ2-1, with TRBD2 matching over 13 bases. The receptor was derived from a woman in her thirties with Graves disease. The sample here was peripheral blood mononuclear cells (PBMCs), taken at new diagnosis, from a patient treated with antithyroid drugs. The CDR3 coding sequence is TGTGCCATCAGTGAGAGGGGGGGGACTAGCGGGACATTCGAGGAGCAGTTCTTC. It encodes CAISERGGTSGTFEEQFF.